A selection of T cell receptor beta chains follows, all from one sample in a study of T cells in localized non-small cell lung cancer. Libraries were prepared by immunoSEQ multiplex PCR; TCRdb keeps only in-frame clonotypes and omits some of them. The profile covers about 41,000 clones, with approximately 83% appearing a single time and 7% to 8.5% taken by the ten largest. The material was PBMCs, obtained before any cancer treatment. Receptor source: a man aged 40 to 70 with stage II lung adenocarcinoma. Each CDR3 is given without its conserved first and last residue.

length	V	J	CDR3
11	TRBV7-2	TRBJ2-3	ASSSVGADTQY
10	TRBV6-5	TRBJ2-1	ASSFSDNEQF
13	TRBV6-1	TRBJ2-1	ASSGDSAGYNEQF
14	TRBV18	TRBJ1-3	ASSPETDRSGNTIY
11	TRBV6-5	TRBJ1-2	ASSQTSETGYT
18	TRBV6-1	TRBJ1-4	ASSVAGQLRDRGNREKLF
12	TRBV27	TRBJ2-5	ASSIREGAETQY
13	TRBV28	TRBJ1-2	ASSPPDRANYGYT
11	TRBV19	TRBJ2-1	ATSIRVYNEQF
10	TRBV18	TRBJ2-1	ASSNSYNEQF
14	TRBV28	TRBJ2-2	ASSTPLKGAPGELF
10	TRBV11-2	TRBJ1-2	ASSRKTYGYT
14	TRBV19	TRBJ1-3	ASSTPAVWSGNTIY
13	TRBV6-5	TRBJ1-5	ASSPSGGENQPQH
12	TRBV27	TRBJ2-7	ASSPSGGRYEQY
10	TRBV7-2	TRBJ2-7	ASSLGGSEQY
15	TRBV4-3	TRBJ2-3	ASSSPPTNSKNGTQY
12	TRBV28	TRBJ2-1	ASTDRDADNEQF
10	TRBV30	TRBJ2-3	AWGPSTDTQY
13	TRBV18	TRBJ1-1	ASSPSGRMNTEAF
10	TRBV18	TRBJ2-3	ASSLWTDTQY
12	TRBV29-1	TRBJ2-3	SVGVDGGTDTQY
11	TRBV6-5	TRBJ2-5	ASPTRGLETQY
12	TRBV28	TRBJ1-1	ASSLDWGNTEAF
12	TRBV18	TRBJ1-2	ASSPGAGTRGYT
14	TRBV11-3	TRBJ2-2	ASSKGGLTNTGELF
12	TRBV5-4	TRBJ1-1	ASSWGTANTEAF
16	TRBV7-8	TRBJ2-3	ASSLTRTSGTMADTQY
11	TRBV6-5	TRBJ1-2	ASRQGDNYGYT
14	TRBV9	TRBJ1-3	ASSVGSVNEGYTIY
13	TRBV7-3	TRBJ2-1	ASSPTGQANNEQF
13	TRBV5-4	TRBJ1-4	ASSMGGPRGEKLF
12	TRBV28	TRBJ1-3	ASRGTGDGNTIY
13	TRBV7-2	TRBJ1-2	ASSEAGTTGKGYT
15	TRBV4-1	TRBJ2-7	ASSQDLRVGKVYEQY
12	TRBV7-2	TRBJ2-7	ASTTDRTAYEQY
11	TRBV5-4	TRBJ1-1	ASSLDYRTEAF
11	TRBV4-1	TRBJ2-3	ASSQGGTSGQY
14	TRBV19	TRBJ2-3	ASSQDGSIWADTQY
12	TRBV2	TRBJ2-5	ASSEWVSQETQY
10	TRBV5-8	TRBJ1-1	ASSLGQAEAF
12	TRBV19	TRBJ2-7	ASSMGLAGGEQY
13	TRBV6-5	TRBJ1-3	ASSYRGYSGNTIY
9	TRBV29-1	TRBJ1-1	SVLGRPEAF
13	TRBV11-2	TRBJ2-5	ASSPGGDFFKTQY
12	TRBV19	TRBJ2-7	ASSIGTGSYEQY
12	TRBV19	TRBJ2-2	ASRRTFNTGELF
13	TRBV4-1	TRBJ2-3	ASSQAVGLADTQY